One sample yielded the 15 T cell receptor beta chains listed below, sequenced in a study of blood T cell repertoires in COVID-19. Data came from immunoSEQ multiplex PCR; TCRdb stores just in-frame clones and leaves some out. The sample carries approximately 190,000 clones, 84% recorded once. Specimen: PBMCs or T cells enriched from blood (not recorded which). The receptors derive from a woman in her 30s who had been exposed to COVID-19.

The chain links TRBV7-2 to TRBJ1-5, with a weak D call TRBD1 (5 bases). The length of the CDR3 is 16 residues. CDR1 is SGHTA and CDR2 is FQGNSA in the germline V gene. V was cut by 2 bases and J by 11 bases, with 22 bases left in between. As DNA, the CDR3 is TGTGCCAGCAGCTTACGAGCCGGGACCGGGGGTAGGGCCCAGCATTTT. This codes for CASSLRAGTGGRAQHF.

J is TRBJ1-1 and V is TRBV6-2 or TRBV6-3; a weak D match, TRBD1 (6 bases). V shed 4 bases and J shed 3 bases, with 15 bases lying between them. The CDR3 runs to 15 residues. Germline V gene data show CDR1 as MNHEY and CDR2 as SVGEGT. CDR3 amino acids: CASSWGGRIDTEAFF. The CDR3, as DNA: TGTGCCAGCAGTTGGGGGGGGCGAATCGACACTGAAGCTTTCTTT.

The V call is TRBV19, the J call TRBJ1-4; no clear D gene. V lost 6 bases and J 5 bases, leaving 16 bases between the germline ends. Germline lookup yields CDR1 LNHDA and CDR2 SQIVND (reference sequence). There are 15 residues in the CDR3. CDR3 in DNA: TGTGCCAGTAGCACCCGCCTGAAGAGGAATGAAAAACTGTTTTTT. Translated: CASSTRLKRNEKLFF.

The rearrangement uses TRBV6-5 and TRBJ2-7; 12 positions agree with TRBD2. From germline, CDR1 is MNHEY and CDR2 SVGAGI. The CDR3 consists of 14 residues. Unmatched junction bases numbered 6, after V lost 5 bases and J lost 7 bases. For the CDR3, the DNA is TGTGCCAGCAGTCAGACTAGCGGGGGAGGTGAGCAGTACTTC. Its protein product is CASSQTSGGGEQYF.

This clone has a handful of counts. The chain carries TRBV7-6 and TRBJ2-2, with 9 bases fitting TRBD1. J lost 6 bases, V lost 3 bases, and 8 bases had no gene match. The CDR3 contains 16 residues. Germline CDR1 reads SGHVS; CDR2 reads FNYEAQ. The CDR3, as DNA: TGTGCCAGCAGCTTCTCCGGGACAGGGTATCCCGGGGAGCTGTTTTTT. Its protein is CASSFSGTGYPGELFF.

The chain joins TRBV19 to TRBJ2-3; 10 bases are a match to TRBD2. The CDR3 runs to 16 residues. Germline values: CDR1 LNHDA, CDR2 SQIVND (reference sequence). J was trimmed by 1 base and V by 6 bases; bases with no gene match: 7. CDR3 amino acids: CASRKRGGIGTDTQYF. CDR3 bases: TGTGCCAGTAGAAAGCGGGGGGGCATTGGCACAGATACGCAGTATTTT.

The sample holds one count of this clone. The chain uses TRBV27 and TRBJ1-2; D unresolved. CDR1 MNHEY and CDR2 SMNVEV come from the germline V gene (reference sequence). Trimming left V 0 bases short and J 2 bases short, with 16 bases between. CDR3 length: 17 amino acids. Here the CDR3 reads CASSLSERAGKNYGYTF. CDR3 DNA: TGTGCCAGCAGTTTATCAGAGAGGGCGGGGAAGAACTATGGCTACACCTTC.

This clone occurred a few times. The chain has TRBV6-5 and TRBJ1-6, with D possibly matching TRBD1 (6 bases). The V end was cut by 6 bases, the J end by 7 bases, with 16 bases between. The length of the CDR3 is 15 residues. The germline gives CDR1 MNHEY, CDR2 SVGAGI. The DNA of the CDR3 is TGTGCCAGCAGGAACCCCGAGGGGGGGAATTCACCCCTCCACTTT. Amino acids: CASRNPEGGNSPLHF.

The chain couples TRBV6-5 to TRBJ1-1; D call uncertain. Deletions cut 0 bases from V and 7 bases from J, with 12 bases between. The CDR3 runs 14 residues. CDR1 MNHEY and CDR2 SVGAGI come from the germline V gene. Here the CDR3 reads CASSYSAGYNEAFF. The DNA for the CDR3 is TGTGCCAGCAGTTACTCGGCCGGGTATAATGAAGCTTTCTTT.

The chain is built from TRBV4-1 and TRBJ2-5; 9 bases agree with TRBD1. Looked up from germline, CDR1 is MGHRA and CDR2 is YSYEKL. The CDR3 has 14 amino acids. V lost 1 base and J lost 5; bases outside the gene matches: 2. CDR3 nucleotides: TGCGCCAGCAGCCAAGTCGGACAGGGGGAGACCCAGTACTTC. This gives the protein CASSQVGQGETQYF.

The chain links TRBV5-1 to TRBJ2-6; D is perhaps TRBD1 (6 bases). The CDR3 contains 17 residues. Germline CDR1 and CDR2: SGHRS and YFSETQ. Trimming pared 4 bases from V and 4 bases from J, leaving 18 bases between. CDR3 sequence reads: CASSPPGAAAGANVLTF. CDR3 nucleotides: TGCGCCAGCAGCCCCCCAGGGGCGGCGGCCGGGGCCAACGTCCTGACTTTC.

This sequence joins TRBV6-1 and TRBJ2-1; weak D call: TRBD2 (5 bases). There are 17 residues in the CDR3. Germline CDR1 and CDR2: MNHNS and SASEGT. The V end lost 3 bases, the J end lost 0 bases, and 15 bases lay between the germline ends. In nucleotides, the CDR3 is TGTGCCAGCAGTGACCCGCGACGGGATAGCTCCTACAATGAGCAGTTCTTC. Residues: CASSDPRRDSSYNEQFF.

The chain is built from TRBV5-1 and TRBJ1-2; the match to TRBD1 covers 8 bases. With 0 bases clipped from V and 8 bases from J, the junction kept 3 bases outside the gene matches. Per germline, CDR1 SGHRS and CDR2 YFSETQ. CDR3 size: 13 residues. CDR3 DNA sequence: TGCGCCAGCAGCTTGGGGACAGGGTCAGGCTACACCTTC. This sequence encodes CASSLGTGSGYTF.

The chain employs TRBV3-1 (or the pseudogene TRBV3-2) and TRBJ2-3; 12 positions agree with TRBD2. V shed 1 base, J shed 1 base, and the junction held 3 bases outside the gene matches. The CDR3 length is 17 residues. CDR1 is LGHDT and CDR2 is YNNKEL in the germline V gene (reference sequence). The CDR3 loop reads CASSQGLAGARTDTQYF. DNA of the CDR3: TGTGCCAGCAGCCAAGGACTAGCGGGGGCCCGCACAGATACGCAGTATTTT.

The CDR3 coding sequence is TGTGCCAGCAGCTTAGTCGGATTAGCGGGGGGTATTAACATTCAGTACTTC. Protein product: CASSLVGLAGGINIQYF. The chain couples TRBV7-2 to TRBJ2-4, with TRBD2 identical over 10 bases. Germline CDR1 SGHTA, CDR2 FQGNSA. Germline trimming cut 1 base from V and 7 bases from J; bases unmatched to any gene: 10. The CDR3 loop spans 17 amino acids.